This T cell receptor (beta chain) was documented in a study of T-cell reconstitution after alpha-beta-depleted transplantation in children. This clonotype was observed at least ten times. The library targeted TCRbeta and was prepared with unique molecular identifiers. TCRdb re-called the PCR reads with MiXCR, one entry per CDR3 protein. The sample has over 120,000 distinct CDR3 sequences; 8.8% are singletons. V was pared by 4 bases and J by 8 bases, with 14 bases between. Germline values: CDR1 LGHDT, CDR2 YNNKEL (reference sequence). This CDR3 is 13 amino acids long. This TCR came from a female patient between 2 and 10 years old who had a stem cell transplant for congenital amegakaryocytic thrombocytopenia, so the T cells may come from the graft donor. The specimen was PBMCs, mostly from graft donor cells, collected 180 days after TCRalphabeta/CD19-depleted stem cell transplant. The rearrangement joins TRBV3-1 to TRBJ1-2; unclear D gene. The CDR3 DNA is TGTGCCAGCAGCCCCTCTGACGCCTACGGCTACACCTTC. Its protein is CASSPSDAYGYTF.